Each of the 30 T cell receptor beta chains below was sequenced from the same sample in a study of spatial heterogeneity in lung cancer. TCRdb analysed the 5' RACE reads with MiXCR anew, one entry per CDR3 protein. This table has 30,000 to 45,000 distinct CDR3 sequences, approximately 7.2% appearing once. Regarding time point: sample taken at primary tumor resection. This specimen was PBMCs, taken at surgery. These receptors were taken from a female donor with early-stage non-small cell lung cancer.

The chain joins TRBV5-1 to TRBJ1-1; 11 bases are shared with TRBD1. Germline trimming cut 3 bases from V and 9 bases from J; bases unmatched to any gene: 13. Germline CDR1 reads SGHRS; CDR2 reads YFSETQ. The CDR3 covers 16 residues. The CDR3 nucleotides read TGCGCCAGCAGCTCGGACCGGGACAGGGGGAACCTTAAAGCTTTCTTT. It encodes CASSSDRDRGNLKAFF.

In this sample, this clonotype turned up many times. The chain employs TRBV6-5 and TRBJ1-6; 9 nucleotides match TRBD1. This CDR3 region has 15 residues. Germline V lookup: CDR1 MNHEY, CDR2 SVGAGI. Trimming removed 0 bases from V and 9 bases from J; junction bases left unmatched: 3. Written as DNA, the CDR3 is TGTGCCAGCAGTTACTCCGGGACAGGGAGTTCACCCCTCCACTTT. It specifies CASSYSGTGSSPLHF.

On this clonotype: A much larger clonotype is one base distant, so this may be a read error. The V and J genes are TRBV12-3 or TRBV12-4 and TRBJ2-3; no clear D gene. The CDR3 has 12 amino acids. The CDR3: CASSSESATQNF. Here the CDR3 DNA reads TGTGCCAGCAGTTCCGAATCCGCTACGCAGAATTTT.

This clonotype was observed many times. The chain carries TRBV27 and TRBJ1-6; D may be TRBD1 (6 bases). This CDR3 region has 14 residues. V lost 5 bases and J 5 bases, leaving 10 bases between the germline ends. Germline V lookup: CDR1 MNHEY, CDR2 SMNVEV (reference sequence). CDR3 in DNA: TGTGCCAGCAGTCAGACAGGTCATAATTCACCCCTCCACTTT. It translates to CASSQTGHNSPLHF.

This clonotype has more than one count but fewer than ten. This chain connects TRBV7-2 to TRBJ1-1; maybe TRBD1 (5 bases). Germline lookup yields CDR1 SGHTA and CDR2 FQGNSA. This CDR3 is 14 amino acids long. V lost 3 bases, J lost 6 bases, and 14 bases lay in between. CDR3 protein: CASSFQGGEAEAFF. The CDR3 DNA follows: TGTGCCAGCAGCTTTCAGGGAGGAGAGGCTGAAGCTTTCTTT.

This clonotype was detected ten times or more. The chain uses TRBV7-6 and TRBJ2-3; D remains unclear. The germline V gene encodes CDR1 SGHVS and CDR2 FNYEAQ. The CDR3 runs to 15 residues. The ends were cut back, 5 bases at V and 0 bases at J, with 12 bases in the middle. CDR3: CASSAGYYSTDTQYF. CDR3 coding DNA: TGTGCCAGCAGCGCAGGCTATTATAGCACAGATACGCAGTATTTT.

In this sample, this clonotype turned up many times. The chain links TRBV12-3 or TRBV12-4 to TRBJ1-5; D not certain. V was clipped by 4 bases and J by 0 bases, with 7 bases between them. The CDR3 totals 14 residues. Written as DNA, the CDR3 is TGTGCCAGCAGTTCCATAGATAGCAATCAGCCCCAGCATTTT. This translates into CASSSIDSNQPQHF.

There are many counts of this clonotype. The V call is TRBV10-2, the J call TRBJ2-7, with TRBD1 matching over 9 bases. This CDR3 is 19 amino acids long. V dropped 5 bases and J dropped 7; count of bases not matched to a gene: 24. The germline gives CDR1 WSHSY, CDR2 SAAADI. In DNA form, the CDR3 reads TGCGCCAGCAGTCCACCGCCCGTTAATCCGGGACAGGGAGTTTGGGAGCAGTACTTC. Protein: CASSPPPVNPGQGVWEQYF.

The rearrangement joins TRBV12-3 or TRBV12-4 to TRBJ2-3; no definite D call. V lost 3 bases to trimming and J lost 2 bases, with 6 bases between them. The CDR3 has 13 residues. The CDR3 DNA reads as TGTGCCAGCAGTTTGTACAACACAGATACGCAGTATTTT. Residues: CASSLYNTDTQYF.

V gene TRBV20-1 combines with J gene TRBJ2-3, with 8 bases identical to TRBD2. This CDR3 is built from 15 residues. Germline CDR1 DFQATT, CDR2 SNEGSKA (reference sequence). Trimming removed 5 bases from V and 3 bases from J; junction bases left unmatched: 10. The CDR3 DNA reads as TGCAGTGCTGCCCCGCGGGGGGTAGGAACAGATACGCAGTATTTT. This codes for CSAAPRGVGTDTQYF.

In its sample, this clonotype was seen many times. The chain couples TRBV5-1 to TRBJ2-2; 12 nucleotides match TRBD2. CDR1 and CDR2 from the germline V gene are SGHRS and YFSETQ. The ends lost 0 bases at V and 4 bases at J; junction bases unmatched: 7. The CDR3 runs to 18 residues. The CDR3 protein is CASSLGGLAGLPTGELFF. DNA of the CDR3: TGCGCCAGCAGCTTGGGCGGACTAGCGGGACTTCCCACCGGGGAGCTGTTTTTT.

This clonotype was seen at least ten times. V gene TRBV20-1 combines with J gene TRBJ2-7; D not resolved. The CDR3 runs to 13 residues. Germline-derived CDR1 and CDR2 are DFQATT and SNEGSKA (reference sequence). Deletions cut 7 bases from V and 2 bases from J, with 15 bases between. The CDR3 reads CSGWEGRTYEQYF. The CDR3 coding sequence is TGCAGTGGTTGGGAAGGGCGGACCTACGAGCAGTACTTC.

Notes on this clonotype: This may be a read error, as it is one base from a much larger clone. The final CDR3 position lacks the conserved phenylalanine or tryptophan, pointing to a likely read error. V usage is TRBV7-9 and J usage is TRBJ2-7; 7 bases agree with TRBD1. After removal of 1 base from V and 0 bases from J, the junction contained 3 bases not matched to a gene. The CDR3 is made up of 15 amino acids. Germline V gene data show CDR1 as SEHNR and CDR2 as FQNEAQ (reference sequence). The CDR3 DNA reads TGTGCCAGCAGCTTAGGGCAGGGGGTCTCCTACGAGCAGTACTCC. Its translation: CASSLGQGVSYEQYS.

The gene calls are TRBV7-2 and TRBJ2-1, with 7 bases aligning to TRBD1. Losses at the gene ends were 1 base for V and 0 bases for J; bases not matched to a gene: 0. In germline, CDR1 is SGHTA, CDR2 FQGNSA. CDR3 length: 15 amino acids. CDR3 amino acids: CASSLDRGSYNEQFF. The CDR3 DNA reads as TGTGCCAGCAGCTTAGACAGGGGCTCCTACAATGAGCAGTTCTTC.

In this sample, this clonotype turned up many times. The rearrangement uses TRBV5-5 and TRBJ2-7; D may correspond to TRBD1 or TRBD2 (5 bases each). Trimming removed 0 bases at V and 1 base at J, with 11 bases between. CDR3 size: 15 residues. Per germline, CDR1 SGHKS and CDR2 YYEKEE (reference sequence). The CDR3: CASSLEGTVSYEQYF. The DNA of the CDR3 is TGTGCCAGCAGCTTGGAAGGGACGGTTTCCTACGAGCAGTACTTC.

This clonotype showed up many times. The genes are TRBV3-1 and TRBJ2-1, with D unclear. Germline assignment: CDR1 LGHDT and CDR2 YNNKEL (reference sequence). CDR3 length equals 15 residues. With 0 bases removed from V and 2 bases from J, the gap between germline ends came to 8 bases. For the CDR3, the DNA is TGTGCCAGCAGCCAAGATCGTGGAACCTACAATGAGCAGTTCTTC. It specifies CASSQDRGTYNEQFF.

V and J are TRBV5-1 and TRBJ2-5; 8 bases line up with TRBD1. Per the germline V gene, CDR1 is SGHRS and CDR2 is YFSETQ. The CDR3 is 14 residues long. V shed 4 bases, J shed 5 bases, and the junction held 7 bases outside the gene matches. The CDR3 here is CASSEGQAAETQYF. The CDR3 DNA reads TGCGCCAGCAGCGAGGGACAGGCCGCGGAGACCCAGTACTTC. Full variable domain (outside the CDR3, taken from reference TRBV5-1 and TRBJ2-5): KAGVTQTPRYLIKTRGQQVTLSCSPISGHRSVSWYQQTPGQGLQFLFEYFSETQRNKGNFPGRFSGRQFSNSRSEMNVSTLELGDSALYLCASSEGQAAETQYFGPGTRLLVL.

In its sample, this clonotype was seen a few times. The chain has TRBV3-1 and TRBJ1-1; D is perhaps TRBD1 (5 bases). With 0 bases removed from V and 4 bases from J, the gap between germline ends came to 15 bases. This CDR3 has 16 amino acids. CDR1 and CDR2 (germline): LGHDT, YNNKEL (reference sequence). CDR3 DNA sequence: TGTGCCAGCAGCCAAGACGGGAGGGTGGGGGTCACTGAAGCTTTCTTT. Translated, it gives CASSQDGRVGVTEAFF.

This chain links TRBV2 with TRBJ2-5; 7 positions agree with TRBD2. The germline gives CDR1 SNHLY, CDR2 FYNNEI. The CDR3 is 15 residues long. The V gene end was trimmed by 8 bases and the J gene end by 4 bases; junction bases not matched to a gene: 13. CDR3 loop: CASGRESGGRETQYF. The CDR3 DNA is TGTGCCAGCGGCCGTGAGTCGGGGGGTCGAGAGACCCAGTACTTC.

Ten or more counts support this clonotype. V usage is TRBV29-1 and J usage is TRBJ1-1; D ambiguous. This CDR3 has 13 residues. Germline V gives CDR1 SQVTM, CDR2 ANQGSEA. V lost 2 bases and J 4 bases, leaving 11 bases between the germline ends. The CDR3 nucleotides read TGCAGCGTTGAAAGCAATTTGGGCACTGAAGCTTTCTTT. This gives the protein CSVESNLGTEAFF. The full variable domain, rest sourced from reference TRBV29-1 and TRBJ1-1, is SAVISQKPSRDICQRGTSLTIQCQVDSQVTMMFWYRQQPGQSLTLIATANQGSEATYESGFVIDKFPISRPNLTFSTLTVSNMSPEDSSIYLCSVESNLGTEAFFGQGTRLTVV.

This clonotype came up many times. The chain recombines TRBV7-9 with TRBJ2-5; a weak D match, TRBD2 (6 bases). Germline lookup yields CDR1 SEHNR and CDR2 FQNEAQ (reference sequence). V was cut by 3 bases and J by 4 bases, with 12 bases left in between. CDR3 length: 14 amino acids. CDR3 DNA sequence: TGTGCCAGCAGCTTCTCTTGGAGGGGAGAGACCCAGTACTTC. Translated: CASSFSWRGETQYF.

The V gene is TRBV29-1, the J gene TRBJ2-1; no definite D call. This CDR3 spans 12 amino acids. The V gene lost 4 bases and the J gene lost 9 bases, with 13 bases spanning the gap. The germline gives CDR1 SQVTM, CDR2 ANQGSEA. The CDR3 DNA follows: TGCAGCGTTGGGAATGGGATGGTTGAGCAGTTCTTC. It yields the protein CSVGNGMVEQFF.

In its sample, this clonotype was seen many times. The CDR3 protein is CASSLSDTQYF. The CDR3, as DNA: TGTGCCAGCAGTCTCTCCGATACGCAGTATTTT. This chain links TRBV28 with TRBJ2-3; D is uncertain. V lost 5 bases and J lost 6, with 6 bases in between. CDR3 length equals 11 residues. The germline V gene encodes CDR1 MDHEN and CDR2 SYDVKM.

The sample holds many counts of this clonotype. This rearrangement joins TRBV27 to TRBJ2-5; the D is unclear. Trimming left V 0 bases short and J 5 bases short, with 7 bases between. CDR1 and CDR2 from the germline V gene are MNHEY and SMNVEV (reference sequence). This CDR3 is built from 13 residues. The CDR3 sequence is CASSLSVWETQYF. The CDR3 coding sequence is TGTGCCAGCAGTTTATCAGTTTGGGAGACCCAGTACTTC.

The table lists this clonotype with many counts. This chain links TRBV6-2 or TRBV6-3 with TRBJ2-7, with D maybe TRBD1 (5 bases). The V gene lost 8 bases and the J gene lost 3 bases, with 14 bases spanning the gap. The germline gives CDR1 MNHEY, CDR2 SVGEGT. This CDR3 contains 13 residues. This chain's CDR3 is CASGALTNYEQYF. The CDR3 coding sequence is TGTGCCAGCGGGGCACTTACCAACTACGAGCAGTACTTC.

DNA for the CDR3: TGTGCCAGCAGCTTCTCAGGGACTGAAGGCTACACCTTC. It specifies CASSFSGTEGYTF. The chain links TRBV7-3 to TRBJ1-2, with D perhaps matching TRBD1 (5 bases). The CDR3 is 13 residues long. V was pared by 3 bases and J by 8 bases, with 13 bases between. Germline values: CDR1 SGHTA, CDR2 FQGTGA.

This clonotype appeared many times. CDR3: CASSGPEVRNEQFF. The CDR3 nucleotides are TGTGCCAGCAGTGGGCCTGAAGTTCGGAATGAGCAGTTCTTC. The chain couples TRBV25-1 to TRBJ2-1; D gene uncertain. The CDR3 has 14 residues. The germline V gene encodes CDR1 MGHDK and CDR2 SYGVNS. Trimming cost V 4 bases and J 7 bases, with 14 bases left between them.

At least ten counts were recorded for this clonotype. CDR3 coding DNA: TGCGCCAGCAGCTTGGGGAACACCGGGGAGCTGTTTTTT. Encoded protein: CASSLGNTGELFF. The V and J genes are TRBV5-1 and TRBJ2-2; unclear D gene. The V gene lost 0 bases and the J gene lost 1 base, with 1 base spanning the gap. The CDR3 extends over 13 amino acids. CDR1 is SGHRS, CDR2 YFSETQ, per germline.

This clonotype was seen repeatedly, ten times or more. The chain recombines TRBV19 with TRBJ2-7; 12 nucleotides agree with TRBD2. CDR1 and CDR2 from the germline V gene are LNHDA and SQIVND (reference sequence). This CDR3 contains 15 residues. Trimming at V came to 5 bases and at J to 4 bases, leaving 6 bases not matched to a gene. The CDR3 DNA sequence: TGTGCCAGTAGTCCTTGGACTAGCGGGATGTACGAGCAGTACTTC. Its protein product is CASSPWTSGMYEQYF.

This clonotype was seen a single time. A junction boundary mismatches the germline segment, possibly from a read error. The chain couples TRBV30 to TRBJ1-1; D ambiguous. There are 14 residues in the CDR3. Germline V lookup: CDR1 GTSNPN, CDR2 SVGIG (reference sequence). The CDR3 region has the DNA TGTGGCTGGAGTGCGGAGTATGTACCTGTTGAAGCTTTCTTT. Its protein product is CGWSAEYVPVEAFF.